This T cell receptor beta chain derives from a study of cytomegalovirus exposure and HLA in healthy donors. Study at large: HLA-typed donors contributed 65 million to 95 million unique TCRs, which were held in an early data release. Most genotyped donors, around 86% of 300 to 400, had Caucasian-associated genetic ancestry. Regarding the study as a whole: It was only CMV serostatus that was available as immune exposure information.

Concerning this clone itself: Its specificity is not known.

The length of the CDR3 is 15 residues. V was clipped by 5 bases and J by 8 bases; unmatched bases: 12. Germline CDR1 is SGHRS and CDR2 is YFSETQ. 13 Jbeta primers and 60 Vbeta primers were used for the PCR. Clones were sequenced by immunoSEQ multiplex PCR, and TCRdb holds only the in-frame ones, with some missing. The sample has roughly 110,000 clones; approximately 81% are singletons. The sample consisted of PBMCs. The TCR comes from a woman younger than 30 in good health and CMV-seropositive. This chain uses TRBV5-1 with TRBJ1-4; 7 bases align to TRBD1. This chain's CDR3 is CASRFTGTEDEKLFF. The DNA of the CDR3 is TGCGCCAGCAGATTTACCGGGACAGAGGACGAAAAACTGTTTTTT.